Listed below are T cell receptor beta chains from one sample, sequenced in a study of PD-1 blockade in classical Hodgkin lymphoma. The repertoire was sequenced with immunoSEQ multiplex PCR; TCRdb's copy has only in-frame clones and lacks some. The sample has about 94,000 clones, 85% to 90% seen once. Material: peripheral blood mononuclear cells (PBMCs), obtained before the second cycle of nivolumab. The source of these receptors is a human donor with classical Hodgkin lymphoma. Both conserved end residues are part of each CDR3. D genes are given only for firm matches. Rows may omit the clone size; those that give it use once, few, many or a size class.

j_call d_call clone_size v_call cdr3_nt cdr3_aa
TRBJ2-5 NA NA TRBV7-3 TGTGCCAGCAGCTTATCTCGGGCGGAGGAGACCCAGTACTTC CASSLSRAEETQYF
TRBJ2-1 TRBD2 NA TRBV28 TGTGCCAGCAGTTTGGGACTAGCGGGAGTTCGGGTATACAATGAGCAGTTCTTC CASSLGLAGVRVYNEQFF
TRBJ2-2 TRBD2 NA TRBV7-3 TGTGCCAGCAGCCGACTAGCGGGAGGGCCTAGCGGGGAGCTGTTTTTT CASSRLAGGPSGELFF
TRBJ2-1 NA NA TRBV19 TGTGCCAGTAGTATAGGTACCGGGGGTGAGCAGTTCTTC CASSIGTGGEQFF
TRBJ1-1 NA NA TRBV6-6 TGTGCCAGCAGTTACCGGTCGGTTATATCTGAAGCTTTCTTT CASSYRSVISEAFF
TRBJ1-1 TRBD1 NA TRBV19 TGTGCCAGTAGAGGTTCCGGGACAGAGAACACTGAAGCTTTCTTT CASRGSGTENTEAFF
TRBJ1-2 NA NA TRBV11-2 TGTGCCAGCAGCCTACCAGGCGGGGGGGTCTATGGCTACACCTTC CASSLPGGGVYGYTF
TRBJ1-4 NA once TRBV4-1 TGCGCCAGCAGCCAAGAGGCAACAGTCTCGCTAAAACTGTTTTTT CASSQEATVSLKLFF
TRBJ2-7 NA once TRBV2 TGTGCCAGCAGTGAAAGTCCCAGTTACGAGCAGTACTTC CASSESPSYEQYF
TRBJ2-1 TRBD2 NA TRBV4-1 TGCGCCAGCAGCCAACCCTCGGGCGGGAGGGCGGGTATCTCCTACAATGAGCAGTTCTTC CASSQPSGGRAGISYNEQFF
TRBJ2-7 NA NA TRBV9 TGTGCCAGCAGCCCACAACCGACGGGATCCTACGAGCAGTACTTC CASSPQPTGSYEQYF
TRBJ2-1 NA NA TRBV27 TGTGCCAGCAGTTTAGAGGGGCCGGGGGGCGCGTACAATGAGCAGTTCTTC CASSLEGPGGAYNEQFF
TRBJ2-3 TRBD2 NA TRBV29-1 TGCAGCGTTGAAGAGAAAAGGAAAGGGCTAGCGGGAGATACGCAGTATTTT CSVEEKRKGLAGDTQYF
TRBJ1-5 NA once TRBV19 TGTGCCAGTAGGCCCCAGGTAGGGAATCAGCCCCAGCATTTT CASRPQVGNQPQHF
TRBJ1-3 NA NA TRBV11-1 TGTGCCAGCAGCTTAGCCGGCGGAAACACCATATATTTT CASSLAGGNTIYF
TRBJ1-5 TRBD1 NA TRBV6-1 TGTGCCAGCAGTGACGGGCAGGGGGCCCAGCCCCAGCATTTT CASSDGQGAQPQHF
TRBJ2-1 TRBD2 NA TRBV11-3 TGTGCCAGCAGCCCGCCGGGACTAGCGGGAGGGTTTGGTGAGCAGTTCTTC CASSPPGLAGGFGEQFF
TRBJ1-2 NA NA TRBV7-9 TGTGCCAGCAGCAATACAGGGCGAATTGGCTACACCTTC CASSNTGRIGYTF
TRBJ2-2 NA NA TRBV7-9 TGTGCCAGCAGCTTAGATTGGCCGAACACCGGGGAGCTGTTTTTT CASSLDWPNTGELFF
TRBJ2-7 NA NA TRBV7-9 TGTGCCAGCAGCTTAGGCCGCTACGAGCAGTACTTC CASSLGRYEQYF
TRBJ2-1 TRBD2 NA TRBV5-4 TGTGCCAGCAGCTTTGTGGGAGGGCCTCACAATGAGCAGTTCTTC CASSFVGGPHNEQFF
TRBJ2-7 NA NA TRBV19 TGTGCCAGTACCCCCGGGACATCCGTCTACGAGCAGTACTTC CASTPGTSVYEQYF
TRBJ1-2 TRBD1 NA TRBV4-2 TGTGCCAGCAGCCAAGATCAGGGGGCAGGGAGGCGCTACACCTTC CASSQDQGAGRRYTF
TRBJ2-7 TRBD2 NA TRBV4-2 TGTGCCAGCAGCCAAGGCGGGAGGGACTACGAGCAGTACTTC CASSQGGRDYEQYF
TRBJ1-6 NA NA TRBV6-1 TGTGCCAGCAGTGAAGCAGTCATGCGCTCCTATAATTCACCCCTCCACTTT CASSEAVMRSYNSPLHF
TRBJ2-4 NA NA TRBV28 TGTGCCAGCAGTTTATTCCCCAGCGTTCAGTACTTC CASSLFPSVQYF
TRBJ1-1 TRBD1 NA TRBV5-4 TGTGCCAGCAGCCACCGGGACAGGGAAACTGAAGCTTTCTTT CASSHRDRETEAFF
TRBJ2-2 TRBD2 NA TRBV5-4 TGTGCCAGCAGCTTGATAGCGGGGGGGCCGACCGGGGAGCTGTTTTTT CASSLIAGGPTGELFF
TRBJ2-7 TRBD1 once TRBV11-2 TGTGCCAGCACCTGGGAATTGGGACAGGGATCTAGGGAGCAGTACTTC CASTWELGQGSREQYF
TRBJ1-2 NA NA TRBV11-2 TGTGCCAGCAGCTGGTCCGGGGGCTATGGCTACACCTTC CASSWSGGYGYTF
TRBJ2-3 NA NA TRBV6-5 TGTGCCAGCAGTTACGGTGGAAGCACAGATACGCAGTATTTT CASSYGGSTDTQYF
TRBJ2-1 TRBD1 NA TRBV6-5 TGTGCCAGCAGAGGACAGGGCAGTGAGCAGTTCTTC CASRGQGSEQFF
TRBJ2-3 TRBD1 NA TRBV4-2 TGTGCCAGCAGCCAAGACCCTGGACAGGGGTGGACAGATACGCAGTATTTT CASSQDPGQGWTDTQYF